A single sample gave rise to the 3 T cell receptor beta chains below, sequenced in a study of PD-1 blockade in classical Hodgkin lymphoma. Clones were sequenced by immunoSEQ multiplex PCR, and TCRdb holds only the in-frame ones, with some missing. In the table there are tens of thousands of clones, 78% of which are singletons. Relapse after autologous stem cell transplantation occurred in every patient, and brentuximab vedotin exposure varied. The material sequenced was peripheral blood mononuclear cells (PBMCs), taken at baseline. These TCRs come from a human donor with classical Hodgkin lymphoma.

This chain joins TRBV11-2 and TRBJ1-5, with TRBD1 matching over 8 bases. The CDR3 is made up of 15 amino acids. V lost 5 bases to trimming and J lost 1 base; unmatched junction nucleotides: 4. The V gene's germline CDR1 is SGHAT and CDR2 FQNNGV. The CDR3 bases are TGTGCCAGCAGCCTGACAGGGGTAAGCAATCAGCCCCAGCATTTT. Its protein is CASSLTGVSNQPQHF.

V and J are TRBV11-2 and TRBJ2-1, with 8 nucleotides matching TRBD1. J gave up 0 bases and V 5 bases, and 6 bases lay outside the gene matches. CDR3 length: 16 amino acids. CDR1 SGHAT and CDR2 FQNNGV come from the germline V gene. CDR3 sequence reads: CASSPVRGLSYNEQFF. The DNA for the CDR3 is TGTGCCAGCAGCCCGGTCAGGGGGCTCTCCTACAATGAGCAGTTCTTC.

This chain uses TRBV5-6 with TRBJ2-1, with D possibly TRBD2 on 5 matching bases. The V end was cut by 1 base, the J end by 9 bases, with 17 bases between. Germline CDR1 is SGHDT and CDR2 is YYEEEE. The length of the CDR3 is 15 residues. The chain's CDR3 is CASSLTEDVGGEQFF. The CDR3 DNA sequence: TGTGCCAGCAGCTTGACCGAAGATGTAGGAGGTGAGCAGTTCTTC. Full variable domain (rest looked up from reference TRBV5-6 and TRBJ2-1): DAGVTQSPTHLIKTRGQQVTLRCSPKSGHDTVSWYQQALGQGPQFIFQYYEEEERQRGNFPDRFSGHQFPNYSSELNVNALLLGDSALYLCASSLTEDVGGEQFFGPGTRLTVL.